Each of the 28 T cell receptor beta chains below was sequenced from the same sample in a study of sequential checkpoint blockade in melanoma. Treatment defined: randomized to nivolumab then ipilimumab (arm A) or the reverse (arm B). TCRdb's table, derived via immunoSEQ multiplex PCR, lists solely in-frame clones and lacks some. Of under 25,000 clones listed, just under 75% are singletons. Sequencing used CD8+ T cells sorted from blood (inferred from file names), obtained from a patient given nivolumab and ipilimumab in sequence. The receptors shown here come from a human donor with melanoma.

This chain connects TRBV23-1 to TRBJ2-7; a weak D match, TRBD2 (5 bases). TRBV23-1 is assigned to the ORF class and has an uncertain function. Trimming left V 4 bases short and J 2 bases short, with 12 bases between. The CDR3 is made up of 14 amino acids. The CDR3 region has the DNA TGCGCCAGCAGTCTCCCCGAGGGAACCTACGAGCAGTACTTC. Protein product: CASSLPEGTYEQYF.

The V call is TRBV4-2, the J call TRBJ2-7; 7 bases align to TRBD1. Germline V CDR1 and CDR2: LGHNA, YNFKEQ. V dropped 4 bases and J dropped 0; count of bases not matched to a gene: 3. This CDR3 spans 14 amino acids. The CDR3 nucleotides are TGTGCCAGCAGCCCCGGGACAGCCTCCTACGAGCAGTACTTC. Translating it yields CASSPGTASYEQYF.

This chain joins TRBV27 and TRBJ1-3, with D unresolved. V lost 6 bases and J 4 bases, leaving 16 bases between the germline ends. Germline values: CDR1 MNHEY, CDR2 SMNVEV (reference sequence). The CDR3 has 15 residues. CDR3 sequence reads: CASSTDGLQGNTIYF. The CDR3 coding sequence is TGTGCCAGCAGCACCGACGGACTCCAAGGAAACACCATATATTTT.

The chain combines TRBV7-6 with TRBJ2-5, with 9 bases identical to TRBD2. The DNA end is more similar to TRBJ2-7, so the J call may be wrong. Per germline, CDR1 SGHVS and CDR2 FNYEAQ. CDR3 length: 15 amino acids. The CDR3 loop is CASSLDSGGSYEQYF. The DNA of the CDR3 is TGTGCCAGCAGCTTAGATAGCGGGGGCTCCTACGAGCAGTACTTC.

By its share, this clone is medium-sized. V usage is TRBV7-6 and J usage is TRBJ2-7; weak D call: TRBD2 (6 bases). The germline V gene has CDR1 SGHVS and CDR2 FNYEAQ. The CDR3 sequence is 15 residues long. The V end lost 4 bases, the J end lost 4 bases, and 17 bases lay between the germline ends. This CDR3 reads CASSSGSGGTYEQYF. CDR3 nucleotide sequence: TGTGCCAGCAGCTCCGGGTCGGGTGGGACTTACGAGCAGTACTTC.

The V and J genes are TRBV7-8 and TRBJ1-5, with TRBD1 as a possible D gene (5 bases). CDR1 and CDR2 (germline): SGHVS, FQNEAQ. The CDR3 is made up of 15 amino acids. V lost 2 bases to trimming and J lost 1 base, with 9 bases between them. This chain's CDR3 is CASSLTGLSNQPQHF. Written as DNA, the CDR3 is TGTGCCAGCAGCTTAACGGGACTGAGCAATCAGCCCCAGCATTTT. The full variable domain, rest sourced from reference TRBV7-8 and TRBJ1-5, is GAGVSQSPRYKVAKRGQDVALRCDPISGHVSLFWYQQALGQGPEFLTYFQNEAQLDKSGLPSDRFFAERPEGSVSTLKIQRTQQEDSAVYLCASSLTGLSNQPQHFGDGTRLSIL.

This sequence joins TRBV18 and TRBJ2-5; the D gene is possibly TRBD1 (7 bases). The J call may be faulty, since TRBJ2-7 better matches the DNA end. Germline V CDR1 and CDR2: KGHSH, LQKENI. This CDR3 spans 15 amino acids. The CDR3 spells CASSPAQGGPYEQYF. CDR3 DNA sequence: TGTGCCAGCTCACCAGCCCAGGGGGGCCCCTACGAGCAGTACTTC.

The rearrangement uses TRBV27 and TRBJ2-1; D perhaps matches TRBD1 (6 bases). This CDR3 spans 13 amino acids. V was cut by 2 bases and J by 7 bases, with 9 bases left in between. Germline CDR1 reads MNHEY; CDR2 reads SMNVEV (reference sequence). CDR3 amino acids: CASSLGGFNEQFF. Here the CDR3 DNA reads TGTGCCAGCAGTTTAGGGGGCTTTAATGAGCAGTTCTTC.

This clone has just one count. V is TRBV4-1 and J is TRBJ2-2; maybe TRBD2 (5 bases). CDR3 length: 14 residues. Trimming left V 5 bases short and J 4 bases short, with 11 bases between. Germline CDR1 reads MGHRA; CDR2 reads YSYEKL. The CDR3, as DNA: TGCGCCAGCAGCGACCTGGGGAGCACCGGGGAGCTGTTTTTT. As protein: CASSDLGSTGELFF.

The J gene is TRBJ1-2, the V gene TRBV7-8; D not certain. The ends were cut back, 1 base at V and 8 bases at J, with 17 bases in the middle. The germline V gene encodes CDR1 SGHVS and CDR2 FQNEAQ. This CDR3 contains 15 residues. In DNA form, the CDR3 reads TGTGCCAGCAGCTTAGATAAGTTGGGCCTTCGGGGCTACACCTTC. It codes for CASSLDKLGLRGYTF.

V usage is TRBV7-2 and J usage is TRBJ1-6; no definite D call. The germline V and J ends were trimmed by 4 bases and 5 bases, with 9 bases remaining between them. This CDR3 spans 14 amino acids. Germline values: CDR1 SGHTA, CDR2 FQGNSA. CDR3 region: CASSSGVHNSPLHF. The DNA for the CDR3 is TGTGCCAGCAGCTCCGGGGTCCATAATTCACCCCTCCACTTT.

The genes are TRBV5-6 and TRBJ2-1; 8 bases agree with TRBD2. This CDR3 has 16 amino acids. The junction had 4 bases not matched to a gene; V was cut back by 2 bases and J by 0 bases. Germline CDR1 SGHDT, CDR2 YYEEEE. The CDR3 coding sequence is TGTGCCAGCAGCTTCCCCAGCGGGGGCTCCTACAATGAGCAGTTCTTC. Protein: CASSFPSGGSYNEQFF.

The gene calls are TRBV5-1 and TRBJ2-7, with 7 nucleotides matching TRBD1. The junction had 6 bases not matched to a gene; V was cut back by 2 bases and J by 4 bases. From germline, CDR1 is SGHRS and CDR2 YFSETQ. This CDR3 is built from 14 residues. CDR3 coding DNA: TGCGCCAGCAGCTTTTCCGGGACAGTGTACGAGCAGTACTTC. Protein: CASSFSGTVYEQYF.

CDR3 nucleotides: TGTGCCAGCAGTATTACAGGGGACACTGAAGCTTTCTTT. Encoded protein: CASSITGDTEAFF. V usage is TRBV6-1 and J usage is TRBJ1-1; 7 nucleotides line up with TRBD1. The CDR3 covers 13 residues. Trimming took 5 bases from V and 3 from J; bases not matched to a gene: 3. CDR1 and CDR2 (germline): MNHNS, SASEGT.

This clone was found a few times. This chain links TRBV27 with TRBJ2-1; 9 positions match TRBD2. Germline assignment: CDR1 MNHEY and CDR2 SMNVEV (reference sequence). This CDR3 region has 14 residues. Trimming took 6 bases from V and 5 from J; bases not matched to a gene: 5. CDR3 region: CASSKRGDHNEQFF. In DNA, the CDR3 is TGTGCCAGCAGCAAGCGGGGGGACCACAATGAGCAGTTCTTC.

The chain employs TRBV4-3 and TRBJ2-5, with a possible D match to TRBD2 (6 bases). The last part of the DNA fits TRBJ2-7 better; the J call may be wrong. The germline V gene encodes CDR1 LGHNA and CDR2 YSLEER. CDR3 size: 15 residues. CDR3 protein: CASSQDTGERYEQYF. The CDR3 bases are TGCGCCAGCAGCCAAGATACGGGAGAGCGCTACGAGCAGTACTTC.

The chain employs TRBV7-8 and TRBJ1-4; D perhaps matches TRBD1 (5 bases). The CDR3 is 16 amino acids. The ends were cut back, 3 bases at V and 4 bases at J, with 15 bases in the middle. Germline lookup yields CDR1 SGHVS and CDR2 FQNEAQ. CDR3 amino acids: CASSLPRVGYNEKLFF. The CDR3 nucleotides are TGTGCCAGCAGCTTGCCCAGGGTCGGTTATAATGAAAAACTGTTTTTT.

The chain couples TRBV6-5 to TRBJ2-7; D might be TRBD1 (6 bases). The V end lost 4 bases, the J end lost 1 base, and 14 bases lay between the germline ends. Looked up from germline, CDR1 is MNHEY and CDR2 is SVGAGI. This CDR3 contains 15 residues. CDR3 nucleotide sequence: TGTGCCAGCAGTTTATCAGGGGCTTGGTCCTACGAGCAGTACTTC. Protein sequence: CASSLSGAWSYEQYF.

J is TRBJ2-1 and V is TRBV4-3; 10 nucleotides agree with TRBD2. The junction had 17 bases not matched to a gene; V was cut back by 1 base and J by 5 bases. The CDR3 is 20 amino acids. Germline V gene sequence: CDR1 LGHNA, CDR2 YSLEER. The CDR3 nucleotides are TGCGCCAGCAGCCAAGTCCGGGCCGGGACTAGCGCCGGTGACCACAATGAGCAGTTCTTC. Its protein product is CASSQVRAGTSAGDHNEQFF.

The chain has TRBV5-4 and TRBJ2-7; the match to TRBD2 covers 11 bases. This CDR3 region has 14 residues. The V segment lost 0 bases and the J segment 5 bases; nucleotides outside the gene matches: 1. CDR1 is SGHNT, CDR2 YYREEE, per germline (reference sequence). Here the CDR3 reads CASSLGTSGHEQYF. In DNA, the CDR3 is TGTGCCAGCAGCTTGGGGACTAGCGGGCACGAGCAGTACTTC.

This rearrangement joins TRBV7-6 to TRBJ2-5; TRBD1 matches at 10 bases. The J call may be mistaken, given a closer DNA end match to TRBJ2-7. From germline, CDR1 is SGHVS and CDR2 FNYEAQ. This CDR3 is 15 amino acids long. This CDR3 reads CASSSPDRGSYEQYF. In DNA, the CDR3 is TGTGCCAGCAGCTCCCCGGACAGGGGGTCCTACGAGCAGTACTTC.

The gene calls are TRBV7-3 and TRBJ2-1, with 11 bases identical to TRBD1. CDR1 and CDR2 from the germline V gene are SGHTA and FQGTGA. The CDR3 contains 19 residues. V dropped 4 bases and J dropped 6; count of bases not matched to a gene: 17. The CDR3 DNA is TGTGCCAGCAGCTACCGGGACAGGGGGGCGGGAGGGCCAAGCAATGAGCAGTTCTTC. Residues: CASSYRDRGAGGPSNEQFF.

This rearrangement joins TRBV5-4 to TRBJ2-7; possible D gene TRBD2, 6 bases. The germline CDR1 and CDR2 sequences are SGHNT and YYREEE (reference sequence). There are 12 residues in the CDR3. The V and J ends lost 3 bases and 3 bases respectively, with 7 bases between them. CDR3 nucleotides: TGTGCCAGCAGCTACGGGGGCTACGAGCAGTACTTC. This codes for CASSYGGYEQYF.

To note about this clone: The junction shows a germline mismatch at one end, possibly a read error. The chain combines TRBV5-6 with TRBJ2-7, with D possibly being TRBD1 (5 bases). The germline gives CDR1 SGHDT, CDR2 YYEEEE. CDR3 size: 14 residues. The CDR3 nucleotides are TGTGCCGGCAGCTTGCAAGGGGCGTTGGACGAGCAGTACTTC. Translation: CAGSLQGALDEQYF.

The rearrangement links TRBV10-3 to TRBJ1-2; D is ambiguous. The CDR3 is 14 residues long. With 3 bases removed from V and 2 bases from J, the gap between germline ends came to 10 bases. Germline V gene data show CDR1 as ENHRY and CDR2 as SYGVKD. The chain's CDR3 is CAISDVRGNYGYTF. DNA for the CDR3: TGTGCCATCAGTGACGTGCGAGGGAACTATGGCTACACCTTC.

V gene TRBV4-2 combines with J gene TRBJ2-7; tentatively, D is TRBD1 (6 bases). The CDR3 contains 15 residues. The germline CDR1 and CDR2 sequences are LGHNA and YNFKEQ. The V end lost 5 bases, the J end lost 1 base, and 15 bases lay between the germline ends. CDR3 nucleotide sequence: TGTGCCAGCAGCTTAGTGGCAGGGGCGTCCTACGAGCAGTACTTC. It yields the protein CASSLVAGASYEQYF.

The CDR3 loop is CASSETGGYQPQHF. The CDR3 nucleotides are TGTGCCAGCTCTGAGACAGGGGGATATCAGCCCCAGCATTTT. This sequence joins TRBV2 and TRBJ1-5; the match to TRBD1 covers 9 bases. Unmatched junction bases numbered 7, after V lost 8 bases and J lost 5 bases. Per the germline V gene, CDR1 is SNHLY and CDR2 is FYNNEI. The CDR3 is 14 amino acids.

The V call is TRBV5-6, the J call TRBJ1-1; TRBD1 is a possible D gene (5 bases). This CDR3 region has 15 residues. Trimming removed 2 bases at V and 10 bases at J, with 21 bases between. Germline V gene sequence: CDR1 SGHDT, CDR2 YYEEEE. The CDR3 loop is CASSFLGVGRGAAFF. The CDR3 nucleotides read TGTGCCAGCAGCTTTTTAGGGGTCGGGAGGGGCGCAGCTTTCTTT.